This TCR beta chain derives from a study of human T cells and chemical hapten exposure. Across the whole study: The use of 2% DPC on roughly 2 cm by roughly 2 cm of upper inner arm skin constituted sensitization. Patients had diphenylcyclopropenone applied to the scalp weekly throughout the roughly 24-week study.

TCRdb reprocessed the RACE reads via MiXCR and lists one record per CDR3 protein. The repertoire holds roughly 80,000 distinct CDR3 sequences, with less than 15% as singletons. This sample's time point: pre-sensitization, week 0. Treatment: therapeutic diphenylcyclopropenone sensitization with weekly scalp DPC. This clonotype occurred many times. The CDR3 totals 14 residues. The V end lost 2 bases, the J end lost 8 bases, and 14 bases lay between the germline ends. CDR1 SGDLS and CDR2 YYNGEE come from the germline V gene. The receptor was isolated from a woman aged 45-60 years with alopecia areata. Some clones in this sample may be carry-over from other donors' samples. V usage is TRBV9 and J usage is TRBJ2-4; D is perhaps TRBD1 or TRBD2 (5 bases each). The specimen was whole blood, collected in connection with sensitization to the hapten diphenylcyclopropenone (DPC). The CDR3 protein is CASSVGAYGDIQYF. DNA of the CDR3: TGTGCCAGCAGCGTCGGGGCCTACGGGGACATTCAGTACTTC. Full variable domain (outside the CDR3, taken from reference TRBV9 and TRBJ2-4): DSGVTQTPKHLITATGQRVTLRCSPRSGDLSVYWYQQSLDQGLQFLIQYYNGEERAKGNILERFSAQQFPDLHSELNLSSLELGDSALYFCASSVGAYGDIQYFGAGTRLSVL.